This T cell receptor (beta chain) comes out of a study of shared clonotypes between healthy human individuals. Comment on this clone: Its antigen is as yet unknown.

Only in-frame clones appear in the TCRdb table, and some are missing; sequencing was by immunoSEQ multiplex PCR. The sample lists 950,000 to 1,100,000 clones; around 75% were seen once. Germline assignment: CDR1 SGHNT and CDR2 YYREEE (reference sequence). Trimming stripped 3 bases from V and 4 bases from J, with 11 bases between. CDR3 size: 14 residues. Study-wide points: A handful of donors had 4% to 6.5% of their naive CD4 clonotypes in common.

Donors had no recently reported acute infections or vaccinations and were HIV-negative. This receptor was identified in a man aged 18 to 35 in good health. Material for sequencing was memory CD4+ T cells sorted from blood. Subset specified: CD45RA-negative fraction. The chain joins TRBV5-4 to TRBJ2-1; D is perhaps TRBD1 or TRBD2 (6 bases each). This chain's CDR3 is CASSWGAEYNEQFF. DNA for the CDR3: TGTGCCAGCAGCTGGGGGGCGGAGTACAATGAGCAGTTCTTC.